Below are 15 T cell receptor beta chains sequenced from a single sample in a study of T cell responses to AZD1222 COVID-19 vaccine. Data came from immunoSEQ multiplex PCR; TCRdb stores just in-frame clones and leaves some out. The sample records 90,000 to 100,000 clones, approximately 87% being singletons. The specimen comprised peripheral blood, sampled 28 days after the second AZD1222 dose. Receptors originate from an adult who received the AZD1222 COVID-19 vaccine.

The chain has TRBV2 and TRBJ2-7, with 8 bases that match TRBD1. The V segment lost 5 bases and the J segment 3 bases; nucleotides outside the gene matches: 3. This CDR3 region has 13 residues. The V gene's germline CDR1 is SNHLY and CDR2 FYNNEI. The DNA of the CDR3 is TGTGCCAGCAGTACGGGACAGGTCTACGAGCAGTACTTC. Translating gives CASSTGQVYEQYF.

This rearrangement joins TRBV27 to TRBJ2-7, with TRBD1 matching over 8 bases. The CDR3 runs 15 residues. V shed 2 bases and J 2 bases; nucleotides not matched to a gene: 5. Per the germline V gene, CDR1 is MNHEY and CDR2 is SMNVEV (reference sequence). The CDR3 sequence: CASSLRAGGAYEQYF. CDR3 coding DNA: TGTGCCAGCAGTTTAAGGGCAGGGGGCGCCTACGAGCAGTACTTC.

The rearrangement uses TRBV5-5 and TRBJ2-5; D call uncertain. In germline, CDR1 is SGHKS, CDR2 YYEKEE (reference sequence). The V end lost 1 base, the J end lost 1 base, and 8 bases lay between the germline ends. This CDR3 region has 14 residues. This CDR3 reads CASSLLVFQETQYF. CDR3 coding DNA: TGTGCCAGCAGCTTGCTAGTCTTCCAAGAGACCCAGTACTTC.

The CDR3 bases are TGTGCCAGCAGCTTGGGACTAGCGTCGTTCTTC. It specifies CASSLGLASFF. This chain connects TRBV7-2 to TRBJ2-1; 10 positions agree with TRBD2. The germline CDR1 and CDR2 sequences are SGHTA and FQGNSA. After removal of 3 bases from V and 15 bases from J, the junction contained 2 bases not matched to a gene. The CDR3 contains 11 residues.

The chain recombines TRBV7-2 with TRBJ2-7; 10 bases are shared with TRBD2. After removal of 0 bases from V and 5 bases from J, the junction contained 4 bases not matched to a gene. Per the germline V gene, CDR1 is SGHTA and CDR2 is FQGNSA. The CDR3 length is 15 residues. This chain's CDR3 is CASSLASGGFNEQYF. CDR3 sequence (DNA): TGTGCCAGCAGCTTAGCTAGCGGGGGGTTCAACGAGCAGTACTTC.

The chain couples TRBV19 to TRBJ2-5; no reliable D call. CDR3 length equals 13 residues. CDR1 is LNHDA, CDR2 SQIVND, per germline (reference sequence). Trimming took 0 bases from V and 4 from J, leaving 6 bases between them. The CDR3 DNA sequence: TGTGCCAGTAGTATAGATTTTGGAGAGACCCAGTACTTC. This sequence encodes CASSIDFGETQYF. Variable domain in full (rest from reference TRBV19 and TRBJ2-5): DGGITQSPKYLFRKEGQNVTLSCEQNLNHDAMYWYRQDPGQGLRLIYYSQIVNDFQKGDIAEGYSVSREKKESFPLTVTSAQKNPTAFYLCASSIDFGETQYFGPGTRLLVL.

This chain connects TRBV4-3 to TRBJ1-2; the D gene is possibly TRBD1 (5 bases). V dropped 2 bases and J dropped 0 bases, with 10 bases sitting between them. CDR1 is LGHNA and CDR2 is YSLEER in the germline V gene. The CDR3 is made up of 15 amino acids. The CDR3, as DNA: TGCGCCAGCAGCCAATCAGGGATAGCTAACTATGGCTACACCTTC. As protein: CASSQSGIANYGYTF.

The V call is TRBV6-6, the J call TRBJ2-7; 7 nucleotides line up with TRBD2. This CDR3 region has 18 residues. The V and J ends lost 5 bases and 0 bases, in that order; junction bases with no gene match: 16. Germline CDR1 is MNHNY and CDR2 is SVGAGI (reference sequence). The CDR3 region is CASSQPTPASGSSYEQYF. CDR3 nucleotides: TGTGCCAGCAGTCAGCCCACCCCAGCTAGCGGTTCCTCCTACGAGCAGTACTTC.

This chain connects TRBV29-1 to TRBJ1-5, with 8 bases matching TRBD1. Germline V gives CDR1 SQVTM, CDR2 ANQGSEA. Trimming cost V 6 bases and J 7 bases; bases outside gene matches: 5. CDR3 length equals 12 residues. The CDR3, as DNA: TGCAGCGTCCGGACAGGGAACCAGCCCCAGCATTTT. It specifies CSVRTGNQPQHF.

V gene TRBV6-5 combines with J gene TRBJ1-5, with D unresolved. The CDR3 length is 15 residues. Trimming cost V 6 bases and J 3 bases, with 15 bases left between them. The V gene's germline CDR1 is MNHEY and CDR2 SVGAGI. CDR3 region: CASRLTEHINQPQHF. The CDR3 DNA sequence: TGTGCCAGCAGATTAACTGAACATATCAATCAGCCCCAGCATTTT.

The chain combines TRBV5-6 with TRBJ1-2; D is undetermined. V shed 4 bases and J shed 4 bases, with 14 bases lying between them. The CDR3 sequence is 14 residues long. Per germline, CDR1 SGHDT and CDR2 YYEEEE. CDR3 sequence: CASSTMLQAYGYTF. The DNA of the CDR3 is TGTGCCAGCAGCACGATGCTACAAGCCTATGGCTACACCTTC.

CDR3 bases: TGTGCCAGTAGTATGGGTGGGCAGGGTGGCGAAAAACTGTTTTTT. The encoded protein is CASSMGGQGGEKLFF. The V and J genes are TRBV19 and TRBJ1-4, with TRBD1 as a possible D gene (5 bases). Trimming took 3 bases from V and 8 from J, leaving 16 bases between them. Germline V lookup: CDR1 LNHDA, CDR2 SQIVND (reference sequence). CDR3 length equals 15 residues.

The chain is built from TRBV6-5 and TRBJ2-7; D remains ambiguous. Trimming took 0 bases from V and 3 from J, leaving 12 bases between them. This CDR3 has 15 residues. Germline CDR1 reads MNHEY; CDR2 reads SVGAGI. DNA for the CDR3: TGTGCCAGCAGTTACTCATCCGGTAGAGTCTACGAGCAGTACTTC. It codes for CASSYSSGRVYEQYF.

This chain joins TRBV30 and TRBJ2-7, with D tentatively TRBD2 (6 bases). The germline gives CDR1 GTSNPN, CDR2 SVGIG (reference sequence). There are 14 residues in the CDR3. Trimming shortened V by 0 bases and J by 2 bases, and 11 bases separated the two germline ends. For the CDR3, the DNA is TGTGCCTGGAGTGTACGTGCGGGGACCTACGAGCAGTACTTC. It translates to CAWSVRAGTYEQYF.

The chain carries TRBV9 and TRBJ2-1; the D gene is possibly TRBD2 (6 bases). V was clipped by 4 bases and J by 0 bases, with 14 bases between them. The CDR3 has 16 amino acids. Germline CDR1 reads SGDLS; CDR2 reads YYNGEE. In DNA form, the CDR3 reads TGTGCCAGCAGCCCACGGGACTCCAGCTCCTACAATGAGCAGTTCTTC. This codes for CASSPRDSSSYNEQFF.